This T cell receptor beta chain emerged from a study of PD-L1 blockade in urothelial cancer. Measured with immunoSEQ multiplex PCR; TCRdb has only the in-frame clones, and not every one. The table records some 100,000 clones, about 91% of them present only once. Sequenced here: PBMCs, sampled around atezolizumab (anti-PD-L1) treatment. This clonotype was obtained from a woman aged 80 or over with urothelial cancer.

DNA for the CDR3: TGTGCCAGCAGTCCTCGGGCCTTCGGGACTAGTACCAATGAGCAGTTCTTC. Its protein is CASSPRAFGTSTNEQFF. The chain has TRBV27 and TRBJ2-1; 8 bases are a match to TRBD2. The CDR3 runs 17 residues. Germline V gene lookup returns CDR1 MNHEY and CDR2 SMNVEV (reference sequence). V lost 5 bases and J lost 6; bases outside the gene matches: 15.